The 21 T cell receptor beta chains in this list originate from one sample, sequenced in a study of blood T cell repertoires in COVID-19 (dated by TCRdb to the early 2020s). Preparation of the library involved the immunoSEQ multiplex PCR assay. The immuneACCESS repertoire file appears here via TCRdb, limited to in-frame rearrangements. These files lack a portion of the clones; in checked studies, under half of the deficit traces to unresolved V genes, and the cause of the others is not known. The sample contains about 160,000 clones, around 85% of them found a single time. The ten largest clones capture 9.5% to 11% of the sample. Material for sequencing was peripheral blood. The receptors stem from a man in his 60s with active or convalescent COVID-19.

Within the sample, this clone is medium-sized. The DNA of the CDR3 is TGTGCCAGCAGTGAATTTTTTGGGGACAGGGGATCACCCCTCCACTTT. Its protein is CASSEFFGDRGSPLHF. The V gene is TRBV25-1, the J gene TRBJ1-6, with 10 positions matching TRBD1. CDR3 length: 16 amino acids. V lost 1 base and J lost 10; bases outside the gene matches: 7. Germline values: CDR1 MGHDK, CDR2 SYGVNS.

The chain joins TRBV6-5 to TRBJ1-1; 7 bases are a match to TRBD1. Germline values: CDR1 MNHEY, CDR2 SVGAGI. This CDR3 is 15 amino acids long. Trimming took 6 bases from V and 2 from J; bases not matched to a gene: 9. CDR3 amino acids: CASSFRQGQNTEAFF. DNA of the CDR3: TGTGCCAGCAGCTTCCGACAGGGACAAAACACTGAAGCTTTCTTT.

V and J are TRBV2 and TRBJ1-4; TRBD1 is a possible D gene (5 bases). Trimming removed 4 bases at V and 0 bases at J, with 12 bases between. The CDR3 has 16 residues. Germline CDR1 and CDR2: SNHLY and FYNNEI. CDR3 in DNA: TGTGCCAGCAGTGTTGGCCAGGGTGCAACTAATGAAAAACTGTTTTTT. It is translated as CASSVGQGATNEKLFF.

The chain recombines TRBV7-2 with TRBJ2-3; 9 nucleotides line up with TRBD2. Germline assignment: CDR1 SGHTA and CDR2 FQGNSA. With 5 bases clipped from V and 5 bases from J, the junction kept 17 bases outside the gene matches. The CDR3 is 18 residues long. CDR3 sequence (DNA): TGTGCCAGCAGCGCGGCAGCTCTCGGGCGGGGGGGCGGAGATACGCAGTATTTT. This gives the protein CASSAAALGRGGGDTQYF.

The chain uses TRBV7-9 and TRBJ2-3; D not certain. CDR3 length: 12 amino acids. V lost 3 bases and J lost 6, with 7 bases in between. CDR1 SEHNR and CDR2 FQNEAQ come from the germline V gene (reference sequence). The CDR3 loop is CASSLVVDTQYF. CDR3 bases: TGTGCCAGCAGCTTGGTAGTGGATACGCAGTATTTT.

This chain uses TRBV3-1 (or the pseudogene TRBV3-2) with TRBJ2-3; 8 positions match TRBD2. V dropped 4 bases and J dropped 2; count of bases not matched to a gene: 2. CDR1 and CDR2 from the germline V gene are LGHDT and YNNKEL (reference sequence). The CDR3 spans 14 residues. The CDR3 spells CASSRLATTDTQYF. CDR3 nucleotide sequence: TGTGCCAGCAGCCGACTAGCGACCACAGATACGCAGTATTTT.

This clone was seen more than once but under ten times. J is TRBJ1-1 and V is TRBV5-4, with D perhaps matching TRBD1 (6 bases). V was pared by 3 bases and J by 1 base, with 13 bases between. The CDR3 runs 15 residues. CDR1 and CDR2 (germline): SGHNT, YYREEE (reference sequence). CDR3 protein: CASSWLTGRNTEAFF. CDR3 DNA sequence: TGTGCCAGCAGCTGGCTGACAGGCAGGAACACTGAAGCTTTCTTT.

The chain has TRBV18 and TRBJ2-1, with 9 bases fitting TRBD2. V lost 8 bases to trimming and J lost 9 bases; unmatched junction nucleotides: 17. The CDR3 spans 16 residues. Germline CDR1 is KGHSH and CDR2 is LQKENI. The CDR3 DNA is TGTGCCAGCGTCCAAAGAGCTAGCGGGGAAGGAAGTGAGCAGTTCTTC. Translation gives CASVQRASGEGSEQFF.

V is TRBV3-1 (or the pseudogene TRBV3-2) and J is TRBJ2-7, with 9 bases matching TRBD2. Losses at the gene ends were 4 bases for V and 3 bases for J; bases not matched to a gene: 10. The CDR3 length is 16 residues. Germline CDR1 LGHDT, CDR2 YNNKEL (reference sequence). The CDR3 DNA sequence: TGTGCCAGCAGCCCGGGACTAGCCACTCACTTCTACGAGCAGTACTTC. This sequence encodes CASSPGLATHFYEQYF.

J is TRBJ2-3 and V is TRBV7-2; 11 nucleotides align to TRBD2. Looked up from germline, CDR1 is SGHTA and CDR2 is FQGNSA. V shed 4 bases and J 5 bases; nucleotides not matched to a gene: 5. This CDR3 region has 15 residues. CDR3 region: CASSWGLAVVDTQYF. The CDR3 DNA reads TGTGCCAGCAGCTGGGGACTAGCGGTAGTAGATACGCAGTATTTT.

V gene TRBV2 combines with J gene TRBJ2-2; TRBD2 aligns across 11 bases. This CDR3 has 18 amino acids. The V segment lost 6 bases and the J segment 5 bases; nucleotides outside the gene matches: 14. Germline V gene lookup returns CDR1 SNHLY and CDR2 FYNNEI. CDR3 protein: CASRAQLAGVPGTGELFF. The DNA of the CDR3 is TGTGCCAGCAGGGCACAACTAGCGGGGGTCCCGGGTACCGGGGAGCTGTTTTTT.

The CDR3 loop is CASSLYPGTINQPQHF. CDR3 DNA sequence: TGTGCCAGCAGTTTATATCCAGGCACCATCAATCAGCCCCAGCATTTT. The V gene is TRBV28, the J gene TRBJ1-5; no definite D call. The germline CDR1 and CDR2 sequences are MDHEN and SYDVKM. Trimming removed 1 base from V and 3 bases from J, with 13 bases in between. The CDR3 extends over 16 amino acids. The full variable domain, rest sourced from reference TRBV28 and TRBJ1-5, is DVKVTQSSRYLVKRTGEKVFLECVQDMDHENMFWYRQDPGLGLRLIYFSYDVKMKEKGDIPEGYSVSREKKERFSLILESASTNQTSMYLCASSLYPGTINQPQHFGDGTRLSIL.

The chain carries TRBV5-6 and TRBJ1-3; TRBD1 agrees at 8 bases. Losses at the gene ends were 0 bases for V and 2 bases for J; bases not matched to a gene: 1. CDR1 is SGHDT, CDR2 YYEEEE, per germline. This CDR3 spans 15 amino acids. The chain's CDR3 is CASSLAGGAGNTIYF. The CDR3 DNA reads TGTGCCAGCAGCTTGGCAGGGGGCGCTGGAAACACCATATATTTT.

The V and J genes are TRBV28 and TRBJ1-5, with 11 bases fitting TRBD1. The CDR3 spans 15 residues. V dropped 4 bases and J dropped 4; count of bases not matched to a gene: 3. The V gene's germline CDR1 is MDHEN and CDR2 SYDVKM. The CDR3 coding sequence is TGTGCCAGCAGTTCGGGACAGGGGGTAAATCAGCCCCAGCATTTT. This sequence encodes CASSSGQGVNQPQHF.

CDR3 sequence: CASSKGSYEQYF. CDR3 coding DNA: TGCGCCAGCAGCAAAGGGAGTTACGAGCAGTACTTC. The chain joins TRBV5-1 to TRBJ2-7; a weak D match, TRBD2 (5 bases). Trimming took off 4 bases at V and 4 bases at J, with 9 bases between the two ends. The CDR3 totals 12 residues. Germline CDR1 reads SGHRS; CDR2 reads YFSETQ.

The table lists this clone with a few counts. The chain combines TRBV5-4 with TRBJ2-5, with a weak D call TRBD2 (7 bases). CDR1 SGHNT and CDR2 YYREEE come from the germline V gene (reference sequence). The CDR3 is 17 amino acids. Trimming removed 6 bases at V and 1 base at J, with 22 bases between. CDR3: CASMLGGGRSSQETQYF. The CDR3 nucleotides are TGTGCCAGCATGTTAGGCGGGGGCCGATCTAGCCAAGAGACCCAGTACTTC.

This clone was observed a few times. The chain has TRBV18 and TRBJ1-1; tentatively, D is TRBD1 (5 bases). Trimming removed 0 bases at V and 1 base at J, with 9 bases between. Germline V gene sequence: CDR1 KGHSH, CDR2 LQKENI. The CDR3 consists of 15 residues. The DNA for the CDR3 is TGTGCCAGCTCACCACCTTCCCAGGGGAACACTGAAGCTTTCTTT. As protein: CASSPPSQGNTEAFF.

The V gene is TRBV28, the J gene TRBJ1-2, with TRBD1 identical over 9 bases. The length of the CDR3 is 17 residues. Germline CDR1 is MDHEN and CDR2 is SYDVKM. V gave up 3 bases and J gave up 1 base; unmatched junction bases: 9. CDR3 nucleotide sequence: TGTGCCAGCAGTTTCCCGCGACAGGGGGAACTTAACTATGGCTACACCTTC. It specifies CASSFPRQGELNYGYTF.

This rearrangement joins TRBV23-1 to TRBJ2-1; 9 bases line up with TRBD1. TRBV23-1 is an ORF, with its function uncertain. CDR3 length: 19 amino acids. V shed 8 bases, J shed 1 base, and the junction held 18 bases outside the gene matches. The CDR3 bases are TGCGCCAGCGTACCGGGGAGAACAGGGGGCTTCGGGTCCTACAATGAGCAGTTCTTC. This codes for CASVPGRTGGFGSYNEQFF.

V gene TRBV6-5 combines with J gene TRBJ1-1, with D perhaps matching TRBD1 (6 bases). V gave up 6 bases and J gave up 6 bases, with 17 bases separating them. Germline V gives CDR1 MNHEY, CDR2 SVGAGI. The CDR3 covers 14 residues. This CDR3 reads CASRGQLAGSEAFF. In nucleotides, the CDR3 is TGTGCCAGCAGAGGACAGCTAGCCGGCTCTGAAGCTTTCTTT.

The J gene is TRBJ2-2, the V gene TRBV10-3, with 11 positions matching TRBD2. J was trimmed by 4 bases and V by 2 bases; bases with no gene match: 3. The CDR3 is made up of 16 amino acids. The germline V gene encodes CDR1 ENHRY and CDR2 SYGVKD. The CDR3 sequence is CAISENSGGATGELFF. The CDR3 DNA is TGTGCCATCAGTGAGAATAGCGGGGGGGCCACCGGGGAGCTGTTTTTT.